The sequence of this T cell receptor beta chain was determined in a study of T-cell reconstitution after alpha-beta-depleted transplantation in children. This sample's TCRbeta library carried unique molecular identifier barcodes. TCRdb re-analysed the PCR reads in MiXCR, keeping a single row per CDR3 protein. The data show about 500,000 distinct CDR3 sequences, less than 35% seen once. This CDR3 contains 13 residues. J gave up 3 bases and V 2 bases, and 2 bases lay outside the gene matches. Germline loops: CDR1 SQVTM, CDR2 ANQGSEA. The sequenced sample was PBMCs from the stem cell graft donor, obtained from the stem cell graft. V usage is TRBV29-1 and J usage is TRBJ2-7; TRBD2 agrees at 9 bases. This TCR was recovered from a human donor who donated a stem cell graft to a child with aplastic anemia. CDR3 amino acids: CSVELAGFYEQYF. CDR3 in DNA: TGCAGCGTTGAACTAGCGGGATTCTACGAGCAGTACTTC.